These 31 T cell receptor beta chains originate from one sample sequenced in a study of OX40 agonist ivuxolimab in advanced cancers. TCRdb keeps only in-frame clones here, not all; method: immunoSEQ multiplex PCR. The sample has about 65,000 clones, roughly 84% seen once. Sequencing used CD4+ or CD8+ T cells sorted from blood, obtained in a trial of the OX40 agonist ivuxolimab. The source of these receptors is an adult with an advanced solid tumor such as melanoma, head and neck, liver or kidney cancer.

The genes are TRBV1 and TRBJ2-3; the table names TRBD2, a call not compared with the DNA. TRBV1 is labeled a pseudogene. The CDR3 loop spans 14 amino acids. The CDR3 nucleotides are TGCACCAGCAGCCGGCGGGGGGGCCCAGATACGCAGTATTTT. Its translation is CTSSRRGGPDTQYF.

This rearrangement joins TRBV5-6 to TRBJ1-2; D gene uncertain. Trimming cost V 2 bases and J 0 bases, with 14 bases left between them. The CDR3 is 16 amino acids. CDR1 and CDR2 from the germline V gene are SGHDT and YYEEEE. The CDR3 nucleotides read TGTGCCAGCAGCTTTAGTCGAGGGCTTACTAACTATGGCTACACCTTC. Its translation: CASSFSRGLTNYGYTF.

This rearrangement joins TRBV27 to TRBJ2-1, with 8 bases lining up with TRBD1. Germline CDR1 and CDR2: MNHEY and SMNVEV (reference sequence). Unmatched junction bases numbered 3, after V lost 6 bases and J lost 2 bases. The CDR3 totals 14 residues. CDR3 protein: CASSRQGTYNEQFF. DNA of the CDR3: TGTGCCAGCAGCCGACAGGGGACCTACAATGAGCAGTTCTTC.

The chain is built from TRBV5-1 and TRBJ2-5, with no clear D. CDR3 length: 16 residues. The ends were cut back, 4 bases at V and 2 bases at J, with 18 bases in the middle. Germline values: CDR1 SGHRS, CDR2 YFSETQ. The CDR3 is CASSPPGRNSQETQYF. DNA for the CDR3: TGCGCCAGCAGCCCCCCAGGACGGAATTCACAAGAGACCCAGTACTTC. Combining the CDR3 with reference TRBV5-1 and TRBJ2-5 gives the whole variable domain KAGVTQTPRYLIKTRGQQVTLSCSPISGHRSVSWYQQTPGQGLQFLFEYFSETQRNKGNFPGRFSGRQFSNSRSEMNVSTLELGDSALYLCASSPPGRNSQETQYFGPGTRLLVL.

The chain employs TRBV6-1 and TRBJ1-3; D remains ambiguous. The CDR3 contains 17 residues. Trimming removed 2 bases from V and 0 bases from J, with 14 bases in between. In germline, CDR1 is MNHNS, CDR2 SASEGT. The DNA for the CDR3 is TGTGCCAGCAGTGAACTAAGAGGCACATTCTCTGGAAACACCATATATTTT. Translated: CASSELRGTFSGNTIYF.

The chain carries TRBV11-1 and TRBJ2-5; D is unclear. The J call could be wrong; TRBJ2-7 is a better fit for the DNA end. This CDR3 is built from 11 residues. CDR1 SGHAT and CDR2 FQDESV come from the germline V gene (reference sequence). CDR3 bases: TGTGCCAGCAGCTCGACCTACGAGCAGTACTTC. This sequence encodes CASSSTYEQYF.

This chain links TRBV5-1 with TRBJ1-1; the D is unclear. The germline V gene encodes CDR1 SGHRS and CDR2 YFSETQ. The V and J ends lost 0 bases and 1 base respectively, with 7 bases between them. This CDR3 region has 14 residues. Written as DNA, the CDR3 is TGCGCCAGCAGCTTGGACAGATCGAACACTGAAGCTTTCTTT. It codes for CASSLDRSNTEAFF. The whole variable domain, filled in from reference TRBV5-1 and TRBJ1-1, reads KAGVTQTPRYLIKTRGQQVTLSCSPISGHRSVSWYQQTPGQGLQFLFEYFSETQRNKGNFPGRFSGRQFSNSRSEMNVSTLELGDSALYLCASSLDRSNTEAFFGQGTRLTVV.

A word on this clone: Distinct nucleotide sequences in the sample also encode this CDR3. This CDR3 is CASSPDSLSYEQYF. The CDR3 DNA is TGCGCCAGTAGCCCCGACAGCCTCTCCTACGAGCAGTACTTC. J is TRBJ2-7 and V is TRBV5-1; D might be TRBD1 (5 bases). The CDR3 is 14 amino acids. CDR1 and CDR2 (germline): SGHRS, YFSETQ. V was trimmed by 8 bases and J by 0 bases, leaving 15 bases between them.

The rearrangement joins TRBV5-1 to TRBJ2-3, with D unclear. The V gene lost 0 bases and the J gene lost 6 bases, with 14 bases spanning the gap. The CDR3 length is 15 residues. The germline CDR1 and CDR2 sequences are SGHRS and YFSETQ. In DNA, the CDR3 is TGCGCCAGCAGCTTGGCCGACCTGGGATTGGATACGCAGTATTTT. Translation: CASSLADLGLDTQYF.

V gene TRBV5-6 combines with J gene TRBJ2-1, with D perhaps TRBD1 (6 bases). This CDR3 is built from 13 residues. Germline V CDR1 and CDR2: SGHDT, YYEEEE. V shed 4 bases and J shed 4 bases, with 9 bases lying between them. The CDR3 DNA reads as TGTGCCAGCAGCCGTGGACAGTACAATGAGCAGTTCTTC. Protein: CASSRGQYNEQFF.

The chain is built from TRBV23-1 and TRBJ2-5; TRBD1 is a possible D gene (5 bases). TRBV23-1 is an ORF, with its function uncertain. The V gene lost 4 bases and the J gene lost 1 base, with 16 bases spanning the gap. The CDR3 has 16 residues. In DNA, the CDR3 is TGCGCCAGCAGTCCGGACATGGGATTTACCCAAGAGACCCAGTACTTC. It yields the protein CASSPDMGFTQETQYF.

The chain has TRBV11-2 and TRBJ1-6; possible D gene TRBD1, 6 bases. Germline V lookup: CDR1 SGHAT, CDR2 FQNNGV. The CDR3 loop spans 15 amino acids. Trimming took 1 base from V and 6 from J, leaving 10 bases between them. As DNA, the CDR3 is TGTGCCAGCAGCTTAGTCGCCAGGGGTAATTCACCCCTCCACTTT. Its protein product is CASSLVARGNSPLHF. Drawing the rest from reference TRBV11-2 and TRBJ1-6, the complete variable domain is EAGVAQSPRYKIIEKRQSVAFWCNPISGHATLYWYQQILGQGPKLLIQFQNNGVVDDSQLPKDRFSAERLKGVDSTLKIQPAKLEDSAVYLCASSLVARGNSPLHFGNGTRLTVT.

This chain links TRBV11-2 with TRBJ2-7; 9 bases are shared with TRBD1. CDR3 length equals 16 residues. V dropped 5 bases and J dropped 1; count of bases not matched to a gene: 9. Germline V gene sequence: CDR1 SGHAT, CDR2 FQNNGV. CDR3 residues: CASSQVGQGKSYEQYF. The CDR3 bases are TGTGCCAGCAGCCAGGTGGGACAGGGAAAATCCTACGAGCAGTACTTC.

The DNA of the CDR3 is TGTGCCAGTAGTATAGATCTGTCAGGGATGAAGGAGACAGATACGCAGTATTTT. Translated: CASSIDLSGMKETDTQYF. V and J are TRBV19 and TRBJ2-3, with D tentatively TRBD1 (5 bases). The length of the CDR3 is 18 residues. Trimming pared 0 bases from V and 3 bases from J, leaving 19 bases between. The V gene's germline CDR1 is LNHDA and CDR2 SQIVND (reference sequence).

This chain uses TRBV7-3 with TRBJ2-3, with 10 positions matching TRBD2. This CDR3 spans 16 amino acids. Losses at the gene ends were 1 base for V and 2 bases for J; bases not matched to a gene: 3. From germline, CDR1 is SGHTA and CDR2 FQGTGA. In DNA form, the CDR3 reads TGTGCCAGCAGCTTAATTAGCGGGGGGATCACAGATACGCAGTATTTT. It codes for CASSLISGGITDTQYF.

A few counts support this clone. The chain employs TRBV19 and TRBJ2-3; D perhaps matches TRBD1 (5 bases). From germline, CDR1 is LNHDA and CDR2 SQIVND (reference sequence). The CDR3 runs 13 residues. V was clipped by 2 bases and J by 4 bases, with 7 bases between them. In nucleotides, the CDR3 is TGTGCCAGTAGTATATCCAGGGCAGATACGCAGTATTTT. Its protein is CASSISRADTQYF.

This chain uses TRBV6-6 with TRBJ1-1; TRBD1 might be the D (5 bases). V was pared by 0 bases and J by 5 bases, with 10 bases between. The CDR3 spans 14 residues. The V gene's germline CDR1 is MNHNY and CDR2 SVGAGI (reference sequence). The CDR3 reads CASSYSQGVTEAFF. DNA of the CDR3: TGTGCCAGCAGTTACTCCCAGGGAGTGACTGAAGCTTTCTTT.

The rearrangement uses TRBV7-2 and TRBJ1-5; TRBD1 might be the D (6 bases). The germline gives CDR1 SGHTA, CDR2 FQGNSA. The CDR3 runs 15 residues. With 1 base removed from V and 6 bases from J, the gap between germline ends came to 13 bases. The CDR3 coding sequence is TGTGCCAGCAGCTTAGAAGGGGGGATGGGTCAGCCCCAGCATTTT. It is translated as CASSLEGGMGQPQHF.

This chain links TRBV11-2 with TRBJ1-2, with D perhaps TRBD1 (5 bases). Germline V CDR1 and CDR2: SGHAT, FQNNGV. The CDR3 is 15 residues long. The V end lost 6 bases, the J end lost 12 bases, and 26 bases lay between the germline ends. The CDR3 nucleotides read TGTGCCAGCAGGGACGAAGGGGTACCGCATATGGGGCACACCTTC. Its protein is CASRDEGVPHMGHTF. The full variable domain, in which reference TRBV11-2 and TRBJ1-2 provide the parts outside the CDR3, is EAGVAQSPRYKIIEKRQSVAFWCNPISGHATLYWYQQILGQGPKLLIQFQNNGVVDDSQLPKDRFSAERLKGVDSTLKIQPAKLEDSAVYLCASRDEGVPHMGHTFGSGTRLTVV.

Worth noting for this clone: No conserved phenylalanine or tryptophan is present at the end of the CDR3, so a read error is the likely explanation. The DNA is omitted, as the CDR3 cannot be located on it reliably, and the CDR3 follows TCRdb's listing. The gene calls are TRBV4-3 and TRBJ1-1. From germline, CDR1 is LGHNA and CDR2 YSLEER. The CDR3 sequence runs 15 residues, both termini included. The CDR3 loop is CASSQDFGDIKLSSV.

The chain joins TRBV5-1 to TRBJ1-6; 10 nucleotides line up with TRBD1. Germline V gene data show CDR1 as SGHRS and CDR2 as YFSETQ. This CDR3 contains 16 residues. The trim removed 4 bases at V and 7 bases at J, leaving 8 bases unmatched. CDR3 bases: TGCGCCAGCAGCGTGCCGGCGGACAGGGGGAATTCACCCCTCCACTTT. This gives the protein CASSVPADRGNSPLHF.

This clone has more than one count but fewer than ten. The V gene is TRBV4-1, the J gene TRBJ1-6; 8 nucleotides agree with TRBD1. Unmatched junction bases numbered 8, after V lost 0 bases and J lost 7 bases. The germline CDR1 and CDR2 sequences are MGHRA and YSYEKL. There are 17 residues in the CDR3. This CDR3 is CASSQDGQGRRNSPLHF. The CDR3 coding sequence is TGCGCCAGCAGCCAAGATGGACAGGGTAGGCGGAATTCACCCCTCCACTTT.

This clone was counted only a few times. The chain is built from TRBV7-9 and TRBJ1-2, with unresolved D. In germline, CDR1 is SEHNR, CDR2 FQNEAQ (reference sequence). This CDR3 has 13 residues. Trimming pared 0 bases from V and 4 bases from J, leaving 6 bases between. CDR3 region: CASSLAGLYGYTF. CDR3 sequence (DNA): TGTGCCAGCAGCTTAGCAGGGCTCTATGGCTACACCTTC.

This rearrangement joins TRBV4-2 to TRBJ2-6; 12 positions match TRBD1. Trimming removed 5 bases from V and 1 base from J; junction bases left unmatched: 3. There are 17 residues in the CDR3. The germline CDR1 and CDR2 sequences are LGHNA and YNFKEQ. The CDR3 DNA reads TGTGCCAGCAGCGGGGGACAGGGGGCGTCTGGGGCCAACGTCCTGACTTTC. Protein product: CASSGGQGASGANVLTF.

This chain uses TRBV4-3 with TRBJ1-4; possibly TRBD1 for D (5 bases). Per germline, CDR1 LGHNA and CDR2 YSLEER. There are 15 residues in the CDR3. The ends were cut back, 0 bases at V and 7 bases at J, with 12 bases in the middle. The CDR3 region has the DNA TGCGCCAGCAGCCAAGATCGGGGCCGGGGTGAAAAACTGTTTTTT. Translating it yields CASSQDRGRGEKLFF.

Written as DNA, the CDR3 is TGTGCCAGCAGCCCAAGGGCTGGTCGCGAGCAGTACTTC. This translates into CASSPRAGREQYF. V gene TRBV7-3 combines with J gene TRBJ2-7; D not certain. CDR1 is SGHTA, CDR2 FQGTGA, per germline. Trimming removed 5 bases at V and 6 bases at J, with 14 bases between. The CDR3 has 13 amino acids.

The CDR3 nucleotides are TGTGCCAGCAGTCTCTCGGCAGGGCACGCGAACACTGAAGCTTTCTTT. This sequence encodes CASSLSAGHANTEAFF. V gene TRBV6-6 combines with J gene TRBJ1-1; perhaps TRBD1 as D (5 bases). Trimming removed 5 bases from V and 1 base from J, with 17 bases in between. The CDR3 has 16 residues. Germline assignment: CDR1 MNHNY and CDR2 SVGAGI (reference sequence).

The rearrangement joins TRBV6-5 to TRBJ2-3; D gene ambiguous. CDR3 length equals 14 residues. Trimming took off 6 bases at V and 4 bases at J, with 14 bases between the two ends. From germline, CDR1 is MNHEY and CDR2 SVGAGI. CDR3: CASSRTLQADTQYF. The CDR3 DNA reads TGTGCCAGCAGCCGGACGCTCCAGGCAGATACGCAGTATTTT.

J is TRBJ2-5 and V is TRBV18, with D uncertain. The CDR3 totals 13 residues. Germline loops: CDR1 KGHSH, CDR2 LQKENI. V lost 5 bases and J lost 2, with 9 bases in between. CDR3 bases: TGTGCCAGCTCAAGGAGCCAACAAGAGACCCAGTACTTC. It yields the protein CASSRSQQETQYF.

The V gene is TRBV11-2, the J gene TRBJ2-7, with 8 bases identical to TRBD1. V was clipped by 2 bases and J by 2 bases; unmatched bases: 5. This CDR3 is 15 amino acids long. Germline assignment: CDR1 SGHAT and CDR2 FQNNGV. The CDR3 DNA is TGTGCCAGCAGCTTACTGACAGGGGTCCCCTACGAGCAGTACTTC. It specifies CASSLLTGVPYEQYF.

The V gene is TRBV28, the J gene TRBJ1-2, with unresolved D. The CDR3 is made up of 13 amino acids. Per germline, CDR1 MDHEN and CDR2 SYDVKM. The germline V and J ends were trimmed by 7 bases and 8 bases, with 17 bases remaining between them. The DNA for the CDR3 is TGTGCCAGCAACTTCCGGGGATCCTGGGGCTACACCTTC. It is translated as CASNFRGSWGYTF.